What follows is one TCR beta chain and its context. Antigen: not known. The sample comes from a study of identical twins. Overall study findings and caveats: The study based its conclusions on cross-sectional statistical analysis and did not follow the same donors.

TCRdb used MiXCR to reprocess the 5' RACE reads, holding one entry per CDR3 protein. The data contain 550,000 to 700,000 distinct CDR3 sequences, over 20% of them singletons. The same sample was also studied in work on T cells expressing NK-cell markers. That investigation notes: The TCR beta repertoires were obtained from sorted CD3+CD56+NKG2C+, CD3+CD56+NKG2C- and CD3+CD56-NKG2C+ T cells. Among a few donors, these clonotypes also ranked first in the CD3+CD56-NKG2C+ fraction.

The sequencing sample was made of PBMCs. The TCR comes from a young woman in good health.

The CDR3 here is CASGSGSNSGYTF. Written as DNA, the CDR3 is TGTGCTAGTGGTTCCGGAAGTAATAGTGGCTACACCTTC. This rearrangement joins TRBV12-5 to TRBJ1-2; D not resolved. Germline CDR1 is LGHNT and CDR2 is FRNRAP. The CDR3 sequence is 13 residues long. Trimming pared 4 bases from V and 7 bases from J, leaving 13 bases between. The whole variable domain, remainder taken from reference TRBV12-5 and TRBJ1-2, is DARVTQTPRHKVTEMGQEVTMRCQPILGHNTVFWYRQTMMQGLELLAYFRNRAPLDDSGMPKDRFSAEMPDATLATLKIQPSEPRDSAVYFCASGSGSNSGYTFGSGTRLTVV.